The 30 T cell receptor beta chains below all came from one sample that was sequenced in a study of vaccination and CD4 T cells after COVID-19 (dated by TCRdb to between 2020 and 2023). Reading the label with the study, this specimen's treatment or condition is: roughly ten-day PBMC culture with coronavirus spike peptide pools or control peptides (ViraFEST assay). The receptor library was made with PCR. Sequencing was carried out with an Illumina iSeq 100. DNA from cultured CD4+ T cells underwent TCR sequencing with the Oncomine TCR Beta short-read assay at the Johns Hopkins FTIC core. Clones were called with MiXCR by TCRdb after fastp trimmed the public reads at Q25, and only in-frame beta chains were retained. Under each unique CDR3 protein, matching rows form one entry showing the most common genes and DNA. This sample lists roughly 10,000 distinct CDR3 sequences; around 58% were detected once. 30% to 35% of the sample rests with the top ten.

Their cognate antigens are unknown. The sample comprised CD4+ T cells from blood, cultured in vitro. These receptors came from a human donor who had recovered from COVID-19.

This rearrangement joins TRBV6-1 to TRBJ1-1; no reliable D call. The CDR3 is 13 amino acids. In germline, CDR1 is MNHNS, CDR2 SASEGT. V lost 6 bases, J lost 3 bases, and 11 bases lay in between. CDR3 region: CASRERSDTEAFF. The CDR3 DNA reads TGTGCCAGCAGGGAGAGGTCGGACACTGAAGCTTTCTTT.

Only one count was recorded for this clonotype. V is TRBV5-1 and J is TRBJ1-5; D gene ambiguous. Germline V gives CDR1 SGHRS, CDR2 YFSETQ. The CDR3 has 15 residues. Trimming took 4 bases from V and 2 from J, leaving 13 bases between them. The CDR3 bases are TGCGCCAGCAGCAAAACTGCGGCAGGCAATCAGCCCCAGCATTTT. This codes for CASSKTAAGNQPQHF.

This clonotype was observed once. The chain has TRBV28 and TRBJ1-5; the match to TRBD1 covers 10 bases. Germline V gene lookup returns CDR1 MDHEN and CDR2 SYDVKM. V shed 7 bases, J shed 5 bases, and the junction held 5 bases outside the gene matches. There are 14 residues in the CDR3. CDR3 sequence: CASTTGQGYQPQHF. In nucleotides, the CDR3 is TGTGCCAGCACCACGGGACAGGGGTATCAGCCCCAGCATTTT.

The rearrangement links TRBV29-1 to TRBJ2-7; D perhaps matches TRBD2 (6 bases). This CDR3 region has 14 residues. V dropped 1 base and J dropped 6 bases, with 16 bases sitting between them. The germline V gene encodes CDR1 SQVTM and CDR2 ANQGSEA. CDR3 sequence (DNA): TGCAGCGTTGAAGTTAGGGGCGGGGTGGGCGAGCAGTACTTC. Its protein product is CSVEVRGGVGEQYF.

This CDR3 is CASSLEDGPNQPQHF. The CDR3 DNA reads TGTGCCAGCAGCTTAGAGGATGGGCCCAATCAGCCCCAGCATTTT. The V gene is TRBV7-2, the J gene TRBJ1-5; D ambiguous. CDR1 is SGHTA, CDR2 FQGNSA, per germline. V shed 1 base and J shed 3 bases, with 10 bases lying between them. The CDR3 totals 15 residues.

The chain links TRBV19 to TRBJ2-5; D ambiguous. Trimming took off 5 bases at V and 5 bases at J, with 12 bases between the two ends. Germline V lookup: CDR1 LNHDA, CDR2 SQIVND (reference sequence). The CDR3 consists of 13 residues. The CDR3 spells CASSRPLGETQYF. The CDR3 DNA reads TGTGCCAGTAGTCGACCCCTCGGGGAGACCCAGTACTTC.

The chain is built from TRBV15 and TRBJ2-2; weak D call: TRBD1 (5 bases). This CDR3 contains 17 residues. Trimming removed 0 bases from V and 0 bases from J, with 11 bases in between. Germline V gene lookup returns CDR1 LNHNV and CDR2 YYDKDF (reference sequence). In DNA, the CDR3 is TGTGCCACCAGCAGAGATTTTGCGACAGCGAACACCGGGGAGCTGTTTTTT. Translated: CATSRDFATANTGELFF.

The rearrangement joins TRBV3-1 to TRBJ1-2; D not certain. The CDR3 consists of 11 residues. Germline CDR1 is LGHDT and CDR2 is YNNKEL (reference sequence). Deletions cut 3 bases from V and 7 bases from J, with 6 bases between. The CDR3 loop reads CASSQRSGYTF. The CDR3, as DNA: TGTGCCAGCAGCCAGAGAAGTGGCTACACCTTC.

This clonotype was detected a few times. CDR3 in DNA: TGTGCCAGCAGTGAGCAGGGGGCGGCTAACTATGGCTACACCTTC. It specifies CASSEQGAANYGYTF. This rearrangement joins TRBV2 to TRBJ1-2; 8 nucleotides match TRBD1. Germline V gene lookup returns CDR1 SNHLY and CDR2 FYNNEI. The CDR3 spans 15 residues. Unmatched junction bases numbered 3, after V lost 3 bases and J lost 0 bases.

This clonotype was observed a few times. This rearrangement joins TRBV12-3 or TRBV12-4 to TRBJ1-1; D unresolved. The germline V and J ends were trimmed by 7 bases and 1 base, with 13 bases remaining between them. The CDR3 is made up of 14 amino acids. The CDR3: CASTHRAGNTEAFF. The CDR3 nucleotides read TGTGCCAGCACCCATCGGGCCGGGAACACTGAAGCTTTCTTT.

This clonotype has more than one count but fewer than ten. The chain uses TRBV19 and TRBJ1-5; 8 positions agree with TRBD1. Unmatched junction bases numbered 5, after V lost 6 bases and J lost 4 bases. Germline CDR1 and CDR2: LNHDA and SQIVND (reference sequence). The CDR3 sequence is 14 residues long. CDR3 in amino acids: CASRLTGGNQPQHF. Written as DNA, the CDR3 is TGTGCCAGTAGACTTACAGGGGGTAATCAGCCCCAGCATTTT.

The chain combines TRBV4-3 with TRBJ1-5; D is unresolved. Trimming took off 1 base at V and 4 bases at J, with 5 bases between the two ends. CDR1 LGHNA and CDR2 YSLEER come from the germline V gene. This CDR3 has 13 amino acids. CDR3 bases: TGCGCCAGCAGCCAAGCTGGGAATCAGCCCCAGCATTTT. It encodes CASSQAGNQPQHF.

This chain links TRBV20-1 with TRBJ2-2; D possibly corresponds to TRBD2 (5 bases). The germline CDR1 and CDR2 sequences are DFQATT and SNEGSKA (reference sequence). The CDR3 covers 15 residues. V was pared by 3 bases and J by 2 bases, with 13 bases between. CDR3 amino acids: CSASVAGVNTGELFF. In DNA, the CDR3 is TGCAGTGCTAGTGTGGCGGGCGTTAACACCGGGGAGCTGTTTTTT.

The chain links TRBV6-5 to TRBJ2-3, with 8 bases fitting TRBD1. V trimming: 3 bases; J trimming: 5 bases; junction bases outside the gene matches: 7. The CDR3 sequence is 15 residues long. CDR1 and CDR2 from the germline V gene are MNHEY and SVGAGI. The CDR3 spells CASSYQGALGDTQYF. CDR3 sequence (DNA): TGTGCCAGCAGTTATCAGGGGGCGCTTGGAGATACGCAGTATTTT.

The rearrangement joins TRBV20-1 to TRBJ1-2; possible D gene TRBD1, 6 bases. Germline V lookup: CDR1 DFQATT, CDR2 SNEGSKA (reference sequence). Trimming cost V 2 bases and J 0 bases, with 16 bases left between them. This CDR3 has 16 amino acids. As DNA, the CDR3 is TGCAGTGCTAGATACTGGGGGGCTCAAGCTAACTATGGCTACACCTTC. It yields the protein CSARYWGAQANYGYTF.

The chain's CDR3 is CASGQVFSYEQYF. In DNA, the CDR3 is TGTGCCAGCGGACAGGTCTTCTCCTACGAGCAGTACTTC. The gene calls are TRBV2 and TRBJ2-7; 7 nucleotides line up with TRBD1. Germline V gene lookup returns CDR1 SNHLY and CDR2 FYNNEI. J lost 0 bases, V lost 8 bases, and 4 bases had no gene match. The CDR3 has 13 amino acids.

The rearrangement uses TRBV24-1 and TRBJ2-2; D might be TRBD1 (6 bases). Germline values: CDR1 KGHDR, CDR2 SFDVKD. With 3 bases removed from V and 0 bases from J, the gap between germline ends came to 13 bases. There are 17 residues in the CDR3. In DNA, the CDR3 is TGTGCCACCAGTGATCCTCCGGGACAAACGAACACCGGGGAGCTGTTTTTT. Encoded protein: CATSDPPGQTNTGELFF.

Concerning this clonotype: Sequence at one end of the junction differs from germline and may be a read error. The rearrangement uses TRBV19 and TRBJ1-5; D perhaps matches TRBD1 (6 bases). Germline lookup yields CDR1 LNHDA and CDR2 SQIVND (reference sequence). The CDR3 spans 16 residues. CDR3 sequence (DNA): TGTGTCAGTAGTATAGGACAGTTTCCTAGCAATCAGCCCCAGCATTTT. As protein: CVSSIGQFPSNQPQHF.

The chain couples TRBV6-5 to TRBJ2-3; possible D gene TRBD2, 6 bases. Trimming removed 0 bases from V and 4 bases from J, with 14 bases in between. The CDR3 length is 16 residues. CDR1 MNHEY and CDR2 SVGAGI come from the germline V gene. CDR3 protein: CASSYSRGGRPDTQYF. CDR3 in DNA: TGTGCCAGCAGTTACTCTAGGGGAGGTCGTCCAGATACGCAGTATTTT.

The J gene is TRBJ1-1, the V gene TRBV11-2; the match to TRBD1 covers 7 bases. Germline V gives CDR1 SGHAT, CDR2 FQNNGV. This CDR3 spans 14 amino acids. Germline trimming cut 8 bases from V and 4 bases from J; bases unmatched to any gene: 10. CDR3 residues: CASAPDRVSTEAFF. As DNA, the CDR3 is TGTGCCAGCGCCCCCGACAGGGTGAGCACTGAAGCTTTCTTT.

This clonotype was observed a few times. This sequence joins TRBV27 and TRBJ2-2, with TRBD2 matching over 10 bases. Germline V CDR1 and CDR2: MNHEY, SMNVEV (reference sequence). V lost 5 bases and J lost 2; bases outside the gene matches: 5. CDR3 length: 16 amino acids. As DNA, the CDR3 is TGTGCCAGCAGTCACGGACTAGCGGCAAACACCGGGGAGCTGTTTTTT. Its translation: CASSHGLAANTGELFF.

The chain carries TRBV7-9 and TRBJ1-2; 12 bases map to TRBD1. The V and J ends lost 1 base and 5 bases, in that order; junction bases with no gene match: 14. CDR1 is SEHNR, CDR2 FQNEAQ, per germline (reference sequence). This CDR3 contains 19 residues. Here the CDR3 reads CASSLESLGTGGEEYGYTF. The CDR3 region has the DNA TGTGCCAGCAGCTTAGAATCTTTAGGGACAGGGGGCGAAGAGTATGGCTACACCTTC.

This chain connects TRBV19 to TRBJ2-5; D possibly matches TRBD1 or TRBD2 (5 bases each). V lost 4 bases, J lost 1 base, and 16 bases lay in between. The CDR3 contains 16 residues. The germline gives CDR1 LNHDA, CDR2 SQIVND (reference sequence). CDR3 sequence (DNA): TGTGCCAGTAGTACCCCTCGAGGTGGGGGCCAAGAGACCCAGTACTTC. Encoded protein: CASSTPRGGGQETQYF. Full variable domain (outside the CDR3, taken from reference TRBV19 and TRBJ2-5): DGGITQSPKYLFRKEGQNVTLSCEQNLNHDAMYWYRQDPGQGLRLIYYSQIVNDFQKGDIAEGYSVSREKKESFPLTVTSAQKNPTAFYLCASSTPRGGGQETQYFGPGTRLLVL.

The rearrangement links TRBV30 to TRBJ2-5; 12 nucleotides line up with TRBD1. The CDR3 sequence is 13 residues long. With 5 bases clipped from V and 5 bases from J, the junction kept 3 bases outside the gene matches. Germline loops: CDR1 GTSNPN, CDR2 SVGIG (reference sequence). The CDR3 DNA reads TGTGCCTGGGGGACAGGGGGCGTCGAGACCCAGTACTTC. Its translation: CAWGTGGVETQYF.

This clonotype showed up just once. The chain joins TRBV4-1 to TRBJ1-2; D is possibly TRBD1 (5 bases). With 6 bases removed from V and 6 bases from J, the gap between germline ends came to 17 bases. The CDR3 consists of 14 residues. CDR1 is MGHRA, CDR2 YSYEKL, per germline. This CDR3 reads CASREGWGKHGYTF. The CDR3 DNA follows: TGCGCCAGCAGGGAAGGATGGGGGAAACATGGCTACACCTTC.

V is TRBV19 and J is TRBJ1-1; no reliable D call. Germline V CDR1 and CDR2: LNHDA, SQIVND (reference sequence). The CDR3 sequence is 11 residues long. Trimming removed 9 bases at V and 5 bases at J, with 10 bases between. The CDR3 here is CASLGWTEAFF. CDR3 DNA sequence: TGTGCCAGCCTAGGGTGGACTGAAGCTTTCTTT.

The V gene is TRBV20-1, the J gene TRBJ2-3, with D maybe TRBD2 (6 bases). The CDR3 runs 14 residues. The germline V gene encodes CDR1 DFQATT and CDR2 SNEGSKA (reference sequence). V was clipped by 5 bases and J by 1 base, with 13 bases between them. Here the CDR3 reads CSAPTPGGTDTQYF. The CDR3 DNA follows: TGCAGTGCTCCTACCCCGGGGGGCACAGATACGCAGTATTTT.

The V call is TRBV7-2, the J call TRBJ2-5, with D tentatively TRBD2 (5 bases). Germline CDR1 SGHTA, CDR2 FQGNSA. V was shortened by 2 bases and J by 5 bases, with 18 bases between the two germline ends. The CDR3 runs 16 residues. The CDR3 DNA sequence: TGTGCCAGCAGCTTAACTAGTAGCAGGACCTGGGAGACCCAGTACTTC. Translated, it gives CASSLTSSRTWETQYF.

This clonotype was observed a few times. V is TRBV21-1 and J is TRBJ2-1; the table's D call of TRBD2 was not tested on the DNA. TRBV21-1 is labeled a pseudogene. This CDR3 has 16 amino acids. In nucleotides, the CDR3 is TGTGCCAGCAGCACCCCGGGACTAGCGGGATACAATGAGCAGTTCTTC. Protein product: CASSTPGLAGYNEQFF.

The chain recombines TRBV20-1 with TRBJ1-5; possible D gene TRBD1, 6 bases. The CDR3 is made up of 15 amino acids. The germline V and J ends were trimmed by 5 bases and 0 bases, with 14 bases remaining between them. Germline assignment: CDR1 DFQATT and CDR2 SNEGSKA (reference sequence). The CDR3 loop is CSAGGGGDSNQPQHF. The CDR3 nucleotides are TGCAGTGCTGGGGGCGGCGGAGATAGCAATCAGCCCCAGCATTTT.